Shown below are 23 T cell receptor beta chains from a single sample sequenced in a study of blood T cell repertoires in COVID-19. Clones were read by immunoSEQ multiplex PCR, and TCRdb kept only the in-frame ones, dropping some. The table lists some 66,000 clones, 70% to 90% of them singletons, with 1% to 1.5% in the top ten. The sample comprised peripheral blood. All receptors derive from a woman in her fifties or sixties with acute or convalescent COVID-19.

DNA of the CDR3: TGTGCCAGCAGCCCCAGAGCGGGGGGGCCGGCAGATACGCAGTATTTT. Translating gives CASSPRAGGPADTQYF. V usage is TRBV11-1 and J usage is TRBJ2-3, with TRBD2 identical over 10 bases. Germline CDR1 and CDR2: SGHAT and FQDESV (reference sequence). The CDR3 has 16 residues. With V trimmed by 5 bases and J by 4 bases, 9 bases remained unmatched.

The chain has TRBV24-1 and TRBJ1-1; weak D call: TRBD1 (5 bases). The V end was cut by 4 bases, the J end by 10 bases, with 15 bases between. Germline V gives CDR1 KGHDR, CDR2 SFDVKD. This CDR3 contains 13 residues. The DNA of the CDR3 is TGTGCCACCAGTGACGGGACCCTCGGGGGAGCTTTCTTT. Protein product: CATSDGTLGGAFF.

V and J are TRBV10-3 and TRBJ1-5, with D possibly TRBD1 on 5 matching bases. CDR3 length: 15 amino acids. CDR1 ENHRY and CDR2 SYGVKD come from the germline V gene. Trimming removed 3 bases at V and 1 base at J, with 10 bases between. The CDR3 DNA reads TGTGCCATCAGTGACTTCGGGGGAAGCAATCAGCCCCAGCATTTT. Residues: CAISDFGGSNQPQHF.

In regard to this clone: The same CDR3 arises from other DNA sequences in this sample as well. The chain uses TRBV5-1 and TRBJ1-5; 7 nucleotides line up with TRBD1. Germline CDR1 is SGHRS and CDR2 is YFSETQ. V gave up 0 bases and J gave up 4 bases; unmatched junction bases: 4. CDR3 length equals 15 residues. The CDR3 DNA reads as TGCGCCAGCAGCTTGGGGGGGACAGCTAATCAGCCCCAGCATTTT. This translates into CASSLGGTANQPQHF.

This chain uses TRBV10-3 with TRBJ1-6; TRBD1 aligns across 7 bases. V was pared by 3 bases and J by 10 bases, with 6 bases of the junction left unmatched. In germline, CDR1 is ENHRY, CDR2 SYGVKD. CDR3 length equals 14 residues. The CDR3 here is CAISDPGGSSPLHF. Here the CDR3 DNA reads TGTGCCATCAGTGACCCAGGGGGATCATCACCCCTCCACTTT.

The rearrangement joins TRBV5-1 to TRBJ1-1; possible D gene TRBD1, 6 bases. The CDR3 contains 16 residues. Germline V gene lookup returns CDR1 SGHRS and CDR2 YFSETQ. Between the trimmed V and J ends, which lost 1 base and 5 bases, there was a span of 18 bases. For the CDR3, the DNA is TGCGCCAGCAGCTTGAGCGGGGGCGTGAAATCGACTGAAGCTTTCTTT. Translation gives CASSLSGGVKSTEAFF.

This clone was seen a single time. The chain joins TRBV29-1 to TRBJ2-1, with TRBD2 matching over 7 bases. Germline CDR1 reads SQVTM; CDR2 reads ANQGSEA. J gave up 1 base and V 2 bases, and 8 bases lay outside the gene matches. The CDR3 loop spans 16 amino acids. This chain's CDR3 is CSVERFDGRSYNEQFF. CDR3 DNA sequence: TGCAGCGTTGAACGTTTTGACGGGAGGTCCTACAATGAGCAGTTCTTC.

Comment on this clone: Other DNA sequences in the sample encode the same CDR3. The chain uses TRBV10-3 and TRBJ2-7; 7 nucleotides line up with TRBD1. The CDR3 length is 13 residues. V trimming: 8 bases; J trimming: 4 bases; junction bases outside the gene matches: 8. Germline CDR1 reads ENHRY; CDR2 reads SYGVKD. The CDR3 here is CAIQGQGEYEQYV. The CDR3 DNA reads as TGTGCCATCCAGGGGCAGGGGGAATACGAGCAGTACGTC.

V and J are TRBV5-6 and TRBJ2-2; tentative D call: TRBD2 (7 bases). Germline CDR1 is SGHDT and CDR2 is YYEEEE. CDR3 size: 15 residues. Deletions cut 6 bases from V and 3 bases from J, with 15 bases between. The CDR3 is CASTLGGDDTGELFF. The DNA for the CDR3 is TGTGCCAGCACCTTAGGGGGGGACGACACCGGGGAGCTGTTTTTT.

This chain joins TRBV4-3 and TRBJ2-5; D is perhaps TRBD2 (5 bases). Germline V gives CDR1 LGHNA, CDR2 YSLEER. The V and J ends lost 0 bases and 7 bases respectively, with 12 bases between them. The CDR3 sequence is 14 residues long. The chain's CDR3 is CASSQDPIEGTQYF. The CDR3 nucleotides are TGCGCCAGCAGCCAAGATCCTATAGAGGGGACCCAGTACTTC.

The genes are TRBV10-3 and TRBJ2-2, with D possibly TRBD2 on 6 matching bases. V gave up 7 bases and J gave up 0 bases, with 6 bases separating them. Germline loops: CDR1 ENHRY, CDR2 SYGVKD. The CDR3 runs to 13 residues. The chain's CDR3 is CAIKRANTGELFF. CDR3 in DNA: TGTGCCATCAAGCGGGCGAACACCGGGGAGCTGTTTTTT.

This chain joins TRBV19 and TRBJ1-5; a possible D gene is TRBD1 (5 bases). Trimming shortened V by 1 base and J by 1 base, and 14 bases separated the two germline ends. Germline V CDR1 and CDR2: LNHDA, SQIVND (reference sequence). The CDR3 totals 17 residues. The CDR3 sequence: CASSIGQGSPSNQPQHF. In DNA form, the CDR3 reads TGTGCCAGTAGTATAGGGCAGGGAAGTCCGAGCAATCAGCCCCAGCATTTT.

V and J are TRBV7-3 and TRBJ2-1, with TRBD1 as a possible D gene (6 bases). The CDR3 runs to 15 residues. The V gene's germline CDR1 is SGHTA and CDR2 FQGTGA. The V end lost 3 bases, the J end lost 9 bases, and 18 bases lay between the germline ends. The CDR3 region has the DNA TGTGCCAGCAGCTTTCAATCCCAGGGGTGGGGTGAGCAGTTCTTC. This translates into CASSFQSQGWGEQFF.

In DNA, the CDR3 is TGTGCCAGCAGTTTAGGGGTTGGGACAGGGGATTCACCCCTCCACTTT. Its protein product is CASSLGVGTGDSPLHF. The chain carries TRBV28 and TRBJ1-6; 10 nucleotides align to TRBD1. Unmatched junction bases numbered 6, after V lost 2 bases and J lost 8 bases. The CDR3 covers 16 residues. The germline CDR1 and CDR2 sequences are MDHEN and SYDVKM.

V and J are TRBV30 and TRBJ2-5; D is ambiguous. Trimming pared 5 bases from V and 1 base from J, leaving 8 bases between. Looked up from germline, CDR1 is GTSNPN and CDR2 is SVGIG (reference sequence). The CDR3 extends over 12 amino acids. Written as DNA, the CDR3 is TGTGCCTGGGCCTGGAGCCAAGAGACCCAGTACTTC. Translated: CAWAWSQETQYF.

In DNA form, the CDR3 reads TGTGCCAGCTCACCTCGGGCAGGGGACGACGAGCAGTACGTC. Translated, it gives CASSPRAGDDEQYV. The chain employs TRBV18 and TRBJ2-7; D may be TRBD1 (6 bases). The germline CDR1 and CDR2 sequences are KGHSH and LQKENI. Trimming left V 3 bases short and J 5 bases short, with 14 bases between. The CDR3 is 14 amino acids.

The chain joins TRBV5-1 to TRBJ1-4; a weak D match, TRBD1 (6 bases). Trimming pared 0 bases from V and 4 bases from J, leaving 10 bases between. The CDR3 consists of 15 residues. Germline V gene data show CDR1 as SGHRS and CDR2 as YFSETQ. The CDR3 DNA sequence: TGCGCCAGCAGCTTGGTAGGGGGAGTTAATGAAAAACTGTTTTTT. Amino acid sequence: CASSLVGGVNEKLFF.

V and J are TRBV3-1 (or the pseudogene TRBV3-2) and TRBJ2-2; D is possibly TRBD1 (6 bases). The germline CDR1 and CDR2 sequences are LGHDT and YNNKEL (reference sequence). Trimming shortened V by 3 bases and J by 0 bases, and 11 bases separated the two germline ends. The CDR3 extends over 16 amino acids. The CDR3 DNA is TGTGCCAGCAGCCAGGGACACCACGCGAACACCGGGGAGCTGTTTTTT. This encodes CASSQGHHANTGELFF.

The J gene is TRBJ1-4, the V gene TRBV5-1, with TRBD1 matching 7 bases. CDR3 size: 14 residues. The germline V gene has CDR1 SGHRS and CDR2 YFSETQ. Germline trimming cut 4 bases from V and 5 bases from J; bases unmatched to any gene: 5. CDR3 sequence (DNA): TGCGCCAGCAGCGGCGGACAGGTGAATGAAAAACTGTTTTTT. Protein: CASSGGQVNEKLFF. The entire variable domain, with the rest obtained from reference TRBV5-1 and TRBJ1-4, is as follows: KAGVTQTPRYLIKTRGQQVTLSCSPISGHRSVSWYQQTPGQGLQFLFEYFSETQRNKGNFPGRFSGRQFSNSRSEMNVSTLELGDSALYLCASSGGQVNEKLFFGSGTQLSVL.

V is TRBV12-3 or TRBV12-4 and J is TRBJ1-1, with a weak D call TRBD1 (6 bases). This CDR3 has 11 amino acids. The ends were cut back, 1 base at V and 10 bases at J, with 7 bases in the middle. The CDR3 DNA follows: TGTGCCAGCAGTTTAGAACAGGGAGCTTTCTTT. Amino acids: CASSLEQGAFF.

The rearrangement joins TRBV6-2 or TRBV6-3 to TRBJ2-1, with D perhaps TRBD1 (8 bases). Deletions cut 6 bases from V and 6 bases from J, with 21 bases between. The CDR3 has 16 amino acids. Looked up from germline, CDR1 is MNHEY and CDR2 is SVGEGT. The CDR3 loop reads CASSDRTGRTSNEQFF. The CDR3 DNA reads TGTGCCAGCAGCGATCGGACAGGGAGGACTAGCAATGAGCAGTTCTTC.

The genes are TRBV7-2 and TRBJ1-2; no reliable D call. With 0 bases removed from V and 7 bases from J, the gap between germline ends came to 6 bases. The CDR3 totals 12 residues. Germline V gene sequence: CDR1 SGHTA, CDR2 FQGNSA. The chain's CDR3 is CASSLAPSGYTF. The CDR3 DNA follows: TGTGCCAGCAGCTTAGCGCCTAGTGGCTACACCTTC.

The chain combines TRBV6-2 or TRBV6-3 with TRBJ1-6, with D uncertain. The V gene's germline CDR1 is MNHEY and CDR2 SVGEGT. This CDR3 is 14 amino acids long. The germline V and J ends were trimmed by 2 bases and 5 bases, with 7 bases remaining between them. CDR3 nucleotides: TGTGCCAGCAGTTACGAGGTTAATAATTCACCCCTCCACTTT. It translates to CASSYEVNNSPLHF.